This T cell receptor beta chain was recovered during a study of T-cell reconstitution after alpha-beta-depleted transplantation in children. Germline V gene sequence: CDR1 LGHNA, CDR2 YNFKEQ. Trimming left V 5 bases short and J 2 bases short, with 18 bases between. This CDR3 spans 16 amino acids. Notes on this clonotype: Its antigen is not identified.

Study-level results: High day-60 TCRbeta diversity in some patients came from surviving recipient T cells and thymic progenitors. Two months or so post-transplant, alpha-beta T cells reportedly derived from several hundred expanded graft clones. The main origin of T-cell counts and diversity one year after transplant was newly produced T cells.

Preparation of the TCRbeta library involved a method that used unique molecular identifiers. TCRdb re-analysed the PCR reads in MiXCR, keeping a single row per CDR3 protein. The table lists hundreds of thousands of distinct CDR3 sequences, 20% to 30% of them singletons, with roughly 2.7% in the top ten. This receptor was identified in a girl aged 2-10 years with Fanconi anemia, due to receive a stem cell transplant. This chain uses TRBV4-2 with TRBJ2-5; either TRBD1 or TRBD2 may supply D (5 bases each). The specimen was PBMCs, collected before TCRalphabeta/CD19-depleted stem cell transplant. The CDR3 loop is CASSFEGLGVQETQYF. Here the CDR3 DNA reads TGTGCCAGCAGCTTCGAGGGATTAGGGGTACAAGAGACCCAGTACTTC.